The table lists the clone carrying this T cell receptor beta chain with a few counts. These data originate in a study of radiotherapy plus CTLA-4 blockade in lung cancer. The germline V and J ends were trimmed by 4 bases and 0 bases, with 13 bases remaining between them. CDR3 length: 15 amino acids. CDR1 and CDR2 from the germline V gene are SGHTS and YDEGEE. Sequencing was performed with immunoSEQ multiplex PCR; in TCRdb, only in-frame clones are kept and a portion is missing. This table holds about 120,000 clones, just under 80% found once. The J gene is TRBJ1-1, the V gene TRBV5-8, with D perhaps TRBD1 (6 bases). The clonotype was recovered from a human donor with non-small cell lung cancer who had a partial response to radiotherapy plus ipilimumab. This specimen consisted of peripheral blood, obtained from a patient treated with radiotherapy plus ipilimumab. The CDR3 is CASSNRARLNTEAFF. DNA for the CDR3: TGTGCCAGCAGCAACAGGGCGCGCTTGAACACTGAAGCTTTCTTT.